These 20 T cell receptor beta chains originate from one sample sequenced in a study of PD-L1 blockade in urothelial cancer. Sample time point: pretreatment peripheral blood. TCRdb's copy holds only in-frame clones and misses some; the assay was immunoSEQ multiplex PCR. The sample carries roughly 130,000 clones, about 81% recorded once. Specimen: PBMCs, collected around atezolizumab (anti-PD-L1) treatment. These receptors all stem from a man in his forties or fifties with urothelial cancer.

V usage is TRBV27 and J usage is TRBJ1-2, with 8 bases identical to TRBD1. V shed 6 bases, J shed 2 bases, and the junction held 11 bases outside the gene matches. The CDR3 is made up of 16 amino acids. From germline, CDR1 is MNHEY and CDR2 SMNVEV (reference sequence). The DNA for the CDR3 is TGTGCCAGCAGGCCCCGGACAGGGAGACCCAACTATGGCTACACCTTC. Protein sequence: CASRPRTGRPNYGYTF.

This rearrangement joins TRBV10-3 to TRBJ1-3; D unresolved. The V end was cut by 3 bases, the J end by 4 bases, with 13 bases between. CDR1 and CDR2 (germline): ENHRY, SYGVKD. CDR3 size: 15 residues. Written as DNA, the CDR3 is TGTGCCATCAGTGAACTGCTGTCTCTCGGAAACACCATATATTTT. This codes for CAISELLSLGNTIYF.

The rearrangement links TRBV6-5 to TRBJ2-7, with D hard to call. This CDR3 has 11 amino acids. CDR1 and CDR2 (germline): MNHEY, SVGAGI. V was trimmed by 5 bases and J by 1 base, leaving 3 bases between them. The CDR3 region has the DNA TGTGCCAGCAGTACTTCCTACGAGCAGTACTTC. Translating gives CASSTSYEQYF.

This chain uses TRBV5-4 with TRBJ2-7, with a tentative D call TRBD2 (6 bases). Trimming shortened V by 0 bases and J by 2 bases, and 12 bases separated the two germline ends. Germline V CDR1 and CDR2: SGHNT, YYREEE (reference sequence). The CDR3 is 15 residues long. CDR3 region: CASSLVGSGTYEQYF. In nucleotides, the CDR3 is TGTGCCAGCAGCTTGGTAGGTAGCGGAACCTACGAGCAGTACTTC.

This clone was observed a single time. This chain joins TRBV29-1 and TRBJ1-4; maybe TRBD1 (6 bases). The length of the CDR3 is 15 residues. Germline CDR1 SQVTM, CDR2 ANQGSEA. Trimming cost V 6 bases and J 3 bases, with 17 bases left between them. The chain's CDR3 is CSVQTPQGANEKLFF. CDR3 in DNA: TGCAGCGTCCAAACCCCACAGGGAGCTAATGAAAAACTGTTTTTT.

V gene TRBV28 combines with J gene TRBJ1-1, with D possibly being TRBD1 (5 bases). The CDR3 length is 15 residues. V was trimmed by 6 bases and J by 5 bases, leaving 19 bases between them. The germline CDR1 and CDR2 sequences are MDHEN and SYDVKM. The CDR3 reads CASSPGLGSGTEAFF. CDR3 sequence (DNA): TGTGCCAGCAGCCCAGGGCTGGGAAGTGGGACTGAAGCTTTCTTT. Based on the CDR3 plus reference TRBV28 and TRBJ1-1, the full variable domain is DVKVTQSSRYLVKRTGEKVFLECVQDMDHENMFWYRQDPGLGLRLIYFSYDVKMKEKGDIPEGYSVSREKKERFSLILESASTNQTSMYLCASSPGLGSGTEAFFGQGTRLTVV.

The chain combines TRBV30 with TRBJ1-6, with TRBD1 matching over 7 bases. Germline trimming cut 3 bases from V and 4 bases from J; bases unmatched to any gene: 9. Germline CDR1 and CDR2: GTSNPN and SVGIG (reference sequence). CDR3 length: 16 residues. In DNA form, the CDR3 reads TGTGCCTGGAGCCCCGAGGGACAGACTTATAATTCACCCCTCCACTTT. Translation: CAWSPEGQTYNSPLHF.

The genes are TRBV7-6 and TRBJ1-1, with 7 bases matching TRBD1. Germline V gene data show CDR1 as SGHVS and CDR2 as FNYEAQ. The CDR3 is 13 amino acids. Trimming at V came to 3 bases and at J to 7 bases, leaving 5 bases not matched to a gene. CDR3 bases: TGTGCCAGCAGCTTTATCGGGACAGATGAAGCTTTCTTT. Protein: CASSFIGTDEAFF.

The gene calls are TRBV6-5 and TRBJ1-4, with 7 bases identical to TRBD1. The junction had 12 bases not matched to a gene; V was cut back by 6 bases and J by 8 bases. The CDR3 is 15 amino acids. Germline loops: CDR1 MNHEY, CDR2 SVGAGI. For the CDR3, the DNA is TGTGCCAGCAGAGTCAGTGGGACAGTCGGCGAAAAACTGTTTTTT. It is translated as CASRVSGTVGEKLFF.

The chain combines TRBV6-6 with TRBJ2-3, with 8 bases lining up with TRBD1. Germline values: CDR1 MNHNY, CDR2 SVGAGI (reference sequence). The CDR3 totals 13 residues. Germline trimming cut 8 bases from V and 2 bases from J; bases unmatched to any gene: 3. CDR3 sequence: CASGDRFTDTQYF. The CDR3 DNA reads TGTGCCAGCGGGGACAGGTTCACAGATACGCAGTATTTT.

This sequence joins TRBV5-1 and TRBJ2-1, with 7 bases aligning to TRBD1. J was trimmed by 5 bases and V by 1 base; bases with no gene match: 9. Germline V gives CDR1 SGHRS, CDR2 YFSETQ. This CDR3 contains 16 residues. The CDR3 region is CASSLIRDSPNNEQFF. CDR3 nucleotides: TGCGCCAGCAGCTTGATCCGGGACAGCCCAAACAATGAGCAGTTCTTC.

The chain carries TRBV18 and TRBJ2-5, with 9 bases aligning to TRBD1. CDR1 and CDR2 (germline): KGHSH, LQKENI. This CDR3 is 14 amino acids long. With 5 bases clipped from V and 4 bases from J, the junction kept 5 bases outside the gene matches. CDR3 protein: CASSYRGQRETQYF. CDR3 DNA sequence: TGTGCCAGCTCATACAGGGGGCAAAGAGAGACCCAGTACTTC.

The V gene is TRBV9, the J gene TRBJ2-7; D call uncertain. CDR1 and CDR2 (germline): SGDLS, YYNGEE. Trimming stripped 0 bases from V and 1 base from J, with 8 bases between. The CDR3 covers 14 residues. CDR3: CASSVVPGSYEQYF. CDR3 DNA: TGTGCCAGCAGCGTAGTTCCGGGTTCCTACGAGCAGTACTTC.

The chain is built from TRBV5-1 and TRBJ2-4, with TRBD2 matching 11 bases. The junction had 11 bases not matched to a gene; V was cut back by 0 bases and J by 0 bases. Germline V gene sequence: CDR1 SGHRS, CDR2 YFSETQ. The CDR3 is made up of 20 amino acids. Here the CDR3 DNA reads TGCGCCAGCAGCTTGGGTCTAGCGGGAGGTCCCGGGAGAGCCAAAAACATTCAGTACTTC. Its translation: CASSLGLAGGPGRAKNIQYF.

The V call is TRBV15, the J call TRBJ2-7; perhaps TRBD1 as D (5 bases). The CDR3 extends over 14 amino acids. The V end was cut by 0 bases, the J end by 8 bases, with 14 bases between. The germline gives CDR1 LNHNV, CDR2 YYDKDF (reference sequence). CDR3 DNA: TGTGCCACCAGCAGAGATCTGGGATCAGGGAAGCAGTACTTC. The encoded protein is CATSRDLGSGKQYF.

CDR3 region: CASSVGQGVAGANVLTF. CDR3 coding DNA: TGTGCCAGCAGTGTAGGACAGGGGGTAGCTGGGGCCAACGTCCTGACTTTC. The chain carries TRBV7-6 and TRBJ2-6; 10 nucleotides align to TRBD1. CDR3 length: 17 residues. Trimming took 6 bases from V and 2 from J; bases not matched to a gene: 7. The germline CDR1 and CDR2 sequences are SGHVS and FNYEAQ. The full variable domain, completed using reference TRBV7-6 and TRBJ2-6, is GAGVSQSPRYKVTKRGQDVALRCDPISGHVSLYWYRQALGQGPEFLTYFNYEAQQDKSGLPNDRFSAERPEGSISTLTIQRTEQRDSAMYRCASSVGQGVAGANVLTFGAGSRLTVL.

This chain joins TRBV6-1 and TRBJ1-6, with D possibly TRBD1 on 6 matching bases. The CDR3 length is 15 residues. In germline, CDR1 is MNHNS, CDR2 SASEGT. V was trimmed by 2 bases and J by 9 bases, leaving 14 bases between them. CDR3 in amino acids: CASSEIWGLGSPLHF. The CDR3 DNA sequence: TGTGCCAGCAGTGAAATTTGGGGGCTCGGTTCACCCCTCCACTTT.

The chain has TRBV27 and TRBJ1-6; 9 bases line up with TRBD1. Per germline, CDR1 MNHEY and CDR2 SMNVEV (reference sequence). The V gene end was trimmed by 2 bases and the J gene end by 6 bases; junction bases not matched to a gene: 2. This CDR3 contains 15 residues. The CDR3 is CASSLRDRVNSPLHF. The CDR3 nucleotides read TGTGCCAGCAGTTTAAGGGACAGGGTTAATTCACCCCTCCACTTT.

J is TRBJ1-5 and V is TRBV9; the D is unclear. This CDR3 has 14 amino acids. Trimming stripped 4 bases from V and 4 bases from J, with 12 bases between. Looked up from germline, CDR1 is SGDLS and CDR2 is YYNGEE. The CDR3 coding sequence is TGTGCCAGCAGCCGATTTGCAGAAAATCAGCCCCAGCATTTT. Translation: CASSRFAENQPQHF.

V gene TRBV5-8 combines with J gene TRBJ2-1; D ambiguous. Trimming shortened V by 1 base and J by 1 base, and 9 bases separated the two germline ends. Germline CDR1 and CDR2: SGHTS and YDEGEE. This CDR3 comprises 15 residues. CDR3 protein: CASSLSSTSYNEQFF. The CDR3 DNA reads TGTGCCAGCAGCTTGAGTAGCACGTCCTACAATGAGCAGTTCTTC.